This passage covers 13 T cell receptor beta chains from one sample sequenced in a study of blood T cell repertoires in COVID-19. Profiled with immunoSEQ multiplex PCR; TCRdb holds only in-frame clones, not every one. Here the sample spans roughly 260,000 clones, around 90% being singletons. The sample was PBMCs or T cells enriched from blood (not recorded which). The receptors were gathered from a woman between 18 and 29 years old who had recovered from COVID-19.

The rearrangement uses TRBV27 and TRBJ1-1, with a tentative D call TRBD1 (6 bases). CDR1 MNHEY and CDR2 SMNVEV come from the germline V gene (reference sequence). The CDR3 spans 13 residues. Trimming cost V 5 bases and J 7 bases, with 14 bases left between them. The CDR3 coding sequence is TGTGCCAGCAGTGCCAGGGGTGGGGGTGAAGCTTTCTTT. Translated, it gives CASSARGGGEAFF.

This clone was recorded once. The chain carries TRBV5-6 and TRBJ1-1, with D possibly being TRBD1 (6 bases). CDR1 is SGHDT and CDR2 is YYEEEE in the germline V gene. Trimming shortened V by 6 bases and J by 5 bases, and 17 bases separated the two germline ends. The CDR3 covers 14 residues. The DNA for the CDR3 is TGTGCCAGCACCTCAGGGGTAGGGGCGACTGAAGCTTTCTTT. This translates into CASTSGVGATEAFF.

The genes are TRBV6-2 or TRBV6-3 and TRBJ1-1; 7 nucleotides match TRBD1. This CDR3 has 17 residues. V dropped 2 bases and J dropped 1; count of bases not matched to a gene: 10. Germline values: CDR1 MNHEY, CDR2 SVGEGT. Here the CDR3 reads CASSYGRRGARNTEAFF. CDR3 DNA: TGTGCCAGCAGTTACGGGCGCAGGGGGGCCCGGAACACTGAAGCTTTCTTT.

This clone appeared a single time. The chain uses TRBV12-3 or TRBV12-4 and TRBJ1-6; TRBD1 is a possible D gene (5 bases). This CDR3 comprises 12 residues. V was shortened by 6 bases and J by 9 bases, with 9 bases between the two germline ends. The chain's CDR3 is CASRLTGSPLHF. DNA for the CDR3: TGTGCCAGCAGACTTACAGGTTCACCCCTCCACTTT.

As concerns this clone: The junction departs from germline at one end; a sequencing error may be responsible. The genes are TRBV9 and TRBJ1-4; D perhaps matches TRBD1 (6 bases). CDR3 length equals 11 residues. Germline CDR1 and CDR2: SGDLS and YYNGEE. CDR3 nucleotide sequence: TGTGCCAGCAGCCAGACGGGACACAGGACCTTT. Its protein is CASSQTGHRTF. Variable domain in full (rest from reference TRBV9 and TRBJ1-4): DSGVTQTPKHLITATGQRVTLRCSPRSGDLSVYWYQQSLDQGLQFLIQYYNGEERAKGNILERFSAQQFPDLHSELNLSSLELGDSALYFCASSQTGHRTFGSGTQLSVL.

This rearrangement joins TRBV9 to TRBJ1-2, with D possibly being TRBD1 (6 bases). The germline V gene has CDR1 SGDLS and CDR2 YYNGEE. V was trimmed by 3 bases and J by 0 bases, leaving 12 bases between them. CDR3 size: 15 residues. The DNA for the CDR3 is TGTGCCAGCAGCGAACCACGGACAGCTAACTATGGCTACACCTTC. It yields the protein CASSEPRTANYGYTF.

The chain combines TRBV2 with TRBJ2-6, with D possibly being TRBD2 (5 bases). V lost 5 bases and J 0 bases, leaving 8 bases between the germline ends. CDR1 and CDR2 (germline): SNHLY, FYNNEI. This CDR3 is built from 15 residues. CDR3 protein: CASSSAGSGANVLTF. For the CDR3, the DNA is TGTGCCAGCAGTTCGGCGGGCTCTGGGGCCAACGTCCTGACTTTC.

The chain has TRBV9 and TRBJ1-5; no reliable D call. Deletions cut 0 bases from V and 9 bases from J, with 13 bases between. The V gene's germline CDR1 is SGDLS and CDR2 YYNGEE. This CDR3 region has 14 residues. The CDR3 sequence is CASSVEANGRPQHF. The CDR3 DNA reads TGTGCCAGCAGCGTAGAAGCCAATGGTCGGCCCCAGCATTTT.

There are a few counts of this clone. The chain employs TRBV7-2 and TRBJ2-3, with D possibly TRBD1 on 6 matching bases. The CDR3 length is 15 residues. V gave up 2 bases and J gave up 0 bases, with 9 bases separating them. Germline CDR1 SGHTA, CDR2 FQGNSA. CDR3 coding DNA: TGTGCCAGCAGCTTAAACAGGGTGAGCACAGATACGCAGTATTTT. Protein sequence: CASSLNRVSTDTQYF.

The chain couples TRBV9 to TRBJ1-2; the match to TRBD1 covers 7 bases. Unmatched junction bases numbered 12, after V lost 4 bases and J lost 0 bases. CDR3 length: 17 residues. CDR1 and CDR2 from the germline V gene are SGDLS and YYNGEE. CDR3 nucleotide sequence: TGTGCCAGCAGCTCCTCGTCCACAGGGGTGCCTAACTATGGCTACACCTTC. Amino acids: CASSSSSTGVPNYGYTF. Together with reference TRBV9 and TRBJ1-2, the CDR3 gives the full variable domain: DSGVTQTPKHLITATGQRVTLRCSPRSGDLSVYWYQQSLDQGLQFLIQYYNGEERAKGNILERFSAQQFPDLHSELNLSSLELGDSALYFCASSSSSTGVPNYGYTFGSGTRLTVV.

A word on this clone: Different DNA sequences within this sample yield the same CDR3. The chain combines TRBV4-1 with TRBJ1-5; D not resolved. V gave up 0 bases and J gave up 1 base, with 7 bases separating them. Germline V lookup: CDR1 MGHRA, CDR2 YSYEKL. The CDR3 covers 15 residues. The CDR3 loop is CASSQDPRSNQPQHF. The CDR3 bases are TGCGCCAGCAGCCAAGATCCCCGGAGCAATCAGCCCCAGCATTTT.

Here the CDR3 DNA reads TGTGCCAGCTCGGTCACACAGGATCAGCCCCAGCATTTT. Its protein product is CASSVTQDQPQHF. The chain couples TRBV18 to TRBJ1-5; tentatively, D is TRBD1 (5 bases). From germline, CDR1 is KGHSH and CDR2 LQKENI. The CDR3 extends over 13 amino acids. Trimming took 6 bases from V and 5 from J, leaving 11 bases between them.

For this clone: Within the sample, other DNA sequences also encode this same CDR3. The chain couples TRBV2 to TRBJ2-1; 8 positions agree with TRBD2. The trim removed 6 bases at V and 8 bases at J, leaving 6 bases unmatched. The CDR3 is made up of 13 amino acids. Germline V gives CDR1 SNHLY, CDR2 FYNNEI. The CDR3 bases are TGTGCCAGCAGCAGGACTAGCTCGGATGAGCAGTTCTTC. Translation: CASSRTSSDEQFF. Looking up the rest from reference TRBV2 and TRBJ2-1 gives the full variable domain: EPEVTQTPSHQVTQMGQEVILRCVPISNHLYFYWYRQILGQKVEFLVSFYNNEISEKSEIFDDQFSVERPDGSNFTLKIRSTKLEDSAMYFCASSRTSSDEQFFGPGTRLTVL.